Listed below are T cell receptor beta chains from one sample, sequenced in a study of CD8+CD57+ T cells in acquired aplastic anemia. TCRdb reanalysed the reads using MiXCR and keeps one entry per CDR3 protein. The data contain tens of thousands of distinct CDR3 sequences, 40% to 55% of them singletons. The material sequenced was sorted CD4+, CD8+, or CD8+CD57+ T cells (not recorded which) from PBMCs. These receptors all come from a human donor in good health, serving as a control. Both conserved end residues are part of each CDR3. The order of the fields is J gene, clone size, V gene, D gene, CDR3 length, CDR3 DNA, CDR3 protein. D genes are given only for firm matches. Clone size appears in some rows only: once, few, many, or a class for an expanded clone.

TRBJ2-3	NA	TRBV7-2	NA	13	TGTGCCAGCAGCTTAACCGTTCGTAATACGCAGTATTTT	CASSLTVRNTQYF
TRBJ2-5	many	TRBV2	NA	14	TGTGCCAGCAGTGGAGGACAGACACAAGAGACCCAGTACTTC	CASSGGQTQETQYF
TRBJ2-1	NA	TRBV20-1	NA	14	TGCAGTGCTCCCCCCCGGAGGGTCTACAATGAGCAGTTCTTC	CSAPPRRVYNEQFF
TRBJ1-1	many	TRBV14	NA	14	TGTGCCAGCAGCCAAGGGCAGGGTGGGACTGAAGCTTTCTTT	CASSQGQGGTEAFF
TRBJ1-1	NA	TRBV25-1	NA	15	TGTGCCAGCCACAGGGCAACAGGGAAGGTGGGTGAAGCTTTCTTT	CASHRATGKVGEAFF
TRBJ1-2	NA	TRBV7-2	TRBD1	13	TGTGCCAGCAGCTCCAAGACAGGGTATGGCTACACCTTC	CASSSKTGYGYTF
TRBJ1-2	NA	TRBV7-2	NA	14	TGTGCCAGCAGCCACCGGACGGCGAACTATGGCTACACCTTC	CASSHRTANYGYTF
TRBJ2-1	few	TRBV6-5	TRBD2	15	TGTGCCAGCAGTTTGACTAGCGGGAGCCGCAATGAGCAGTTCTTC	CASSLTSGSRNEQFF
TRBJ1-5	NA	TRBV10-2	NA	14	TGCGCCAGCAGGGGCGGACAGCTCTCTTCGGCCCAGCATTTT	CASRGGQLSSAQHF
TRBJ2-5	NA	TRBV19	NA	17	TGTGCCAGTAGTCAGGGGGGACTGGCGGGAGCCGCAAAGACCCAGTACTTC	CASSQGGLAGAAKTQYF
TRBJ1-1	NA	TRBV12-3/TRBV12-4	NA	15	TGTGCCAGCAGTTTAGGAGGGCCAGAGAACACTGAAGCTTTCTTT	CASSLGGPENTEAFF
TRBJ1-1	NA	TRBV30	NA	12	TGTGCCTGGAGTGTAACGAAGACTGAAGCTTTCTTT	CAWSVTKTEAFF
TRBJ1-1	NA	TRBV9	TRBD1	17	TGTGCCAGCAGCGTAGGCCCCTTGACACAACAGGGGAGGGAAGCTTTCTTT	CASSVGPLTQQGREAFF
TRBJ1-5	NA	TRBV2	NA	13	TGTGCCAGCAGACGGACGGACAATCAGCCCCAGCATTTT	CASRRTDNQPQHF